The sample holds a few counts of the clone carrying this TCR beta chain. The identical CDR3 is also encoded by other nucleotide sequences in the sample. The sample belongs to a study of blood T cell repertoires in COVID-19. The wider study: Samples representing acute and convalescent COVID-19 were sourced from the United States, Italy and Spain. In each case, the material was cDNA or gDNA derived from T cells, B-cell-depleted T cells, or PBMCs.

As handled by the study authors: Reference gene primer amplification gave estimated nucleated cell counts. TCRdb's table, derived via immunoSEQ multiplex PCR, lists solely in-frame clones and lacks some. V, J and clone size are taken as reported in that table, and D and trimming were inferred from the DNA itself. The sample contains 350,000 to 450,000 clones, roughly nine tenths of which appear only once. Per germline, CDR1 SGHRS and CDR2 YFSETQ. The CDR3 runs to 13 residues. Trimming cost V 1 base and J 4 bases, with 6 bases left between them. The sample was peripheral blood. The V and J genes are TRBV5-1 and TRBJ1-5; maybe TRBD1 (5 bases). The clonotype originates from a man aged 40-55 years with acute or convalescent COVID-19. For the CDR3, the DNA is TGCGCCAGCAGCTTGTCAGGGAATCAGCCCCAGCATTTT. Protein: CASSLSGNQPQHF.